The present T cell receptor (beta chain) was sequenced within a study of CD8 T cells in Susac syndrome. TCR beta sequences were obtained from blood CD8+ and CD4+ T cells. Patients with Susac syndrome met diagnostic criteria defined recently for definite or probable disease. Random hexamers primed reverse transcription of about 0.5 to 1 ug RNA. TCR beta CDR3 was amplified by immunoSEQ covering 54 Vbeta and 13 Jbeta. MiXCR, applied by TCRdb to the immunoSEQ multiplex PCR reads, yields one record per CDR3 protein. This sample has hundreds of thousands of distinct CDR3 sequences; 85% to 95% occur once, and the top ten carry around 0.15%. The CDR3 is 15 amino acids. V lost 4 bases and J 3 bases, leaving 12 bases between the germline ends. The V gene's germline CDR1 is LGHNA and CDR2 YSLEER.

Sequencing input: CD4+ T cells from PBMCs. This receptor was identified in a human donor with Susac syndrome. The chain has TRBV4-3 and TRBJ1-4; D not resolved. This CDR3 reads CASSPDLGSNEKLFF. CDR3 sequence (DNA): TGCGCCAGCAGCCCAGACCTGGGATCTAATGAAAAACTGTTTTTT.